There are many counts of the clone carrying this T cell receptor (beta chain). Its antigen is undetermined. What was amplified from RNA transcripts were TCR beta CDR3 regions. TCR CDR3 regions were first amplified by RT-PCR with HTBI primers. MiXCR, applied by TCRdb to the multiplex PCR reads, yields one record per CDR3 protein. Here the sample spans under 650,000 distinct CDR3 sequences, 15% to 20% being singletons. This entry is derived from a study of T cells in Graves' hyperthyroidism and ophthalmopathy. Study as a whole: Peripheral blood sampling occurred at initial diagnosis, before any treatment. Notes on the study in general: Model output signaled ophthalmopathy a median roughly 6 months ahead of onset. In simple terms, a model built on 13 V-J features told ophthalmopathy apart from stable hyperthyroidism.

This receptor was taken from a woman in her 30s with Graves' hyperthyroidism. Specimen: blood.

The CDR3 DNA is TGTGCCTGGACTCACGGCGGGGGCGCGGGTGGCTACACCTTC. Translated: CAWTHGGGAGGYTF. The chain has TRBV30 and TRBJ1-2, with TRBD1 as a possible D gene (6 bases). The V gene's germline CDR1 is GTSNPN and CDR2 SVGIG (reference sequence). CDR3 size: 14 residues. Between the trimmed V and J ends, which lost 4 bases and 7 bases, there was a span of 19 bases.